This entry lists 32 T cell receptor beta chains sequenced from one sample in a study of radiotherapy plus CTLA-4 blockade in lung cancer. Using immunoSEQ multiplex PCR, the repertoire was profiled, and TCRdb retains in-frame clones only, with some absent. Among about 38,000 clones listed, 70% to 90% were seen once. The sequencing here drew on peripheral blood, taken from a patient treated with radiotherapy plus ipilimumab. The receptor source for this set is a human donor with non-small cell lung cancer whose response to radiotherapy plus ipilimumab could not be evaluated.

CDR3 sequence reads: CASSPARGSGNTIYF. The CDR3 region has the DNA TGTGCCAGCTCACCAGCGAGGGGGTCTGGAAACACCATATATTTT. The chain uses TRBV18 and TRBJ1-3, with D possibly being TRBD1 (6 bases). V lost 2 bases to trimming and J lost 1 base, with 9 bases between them. CDR3 size: 15 residues. Germline V CDR1 and CDR2: KGHSH, LQKENI.

The chain links TRBV7-9 to TRBJ2-7; D is possibly TRBD2 (5 bases). The CDR3 runs 14 residues. Trimming pared 2 bases from V and 4 bases from J, leaving 12 bases between. CDR1 is SEHNR, CDR2 FQNEAQ, per germline (reference sequence). CDR3 amino acids: CASSLLGRGYEQYF. For the CDR3, the DNA is TGTGCCAGCAGCTTATTGGGTCGGGGATACGAGCAGTACTTC.

This clone was detected only once. The V gene is TRBV19, the J gene TRBJ2-5, with 8 bases that match TRBD2. Germline V gives CDR1 LNHDA, CDR2 SQIVND (reference sequence). This CDR3 is 14 amino acids long. V dropped 8 bases and J dropped 4; count of bases not matched to a gene: 9. CDR3 region: CASSPGTRGETQYF. CDR3 DNA: TGTGCCAGTTCTCCCGGGACTAGGGGAGAGACCCAGTACTTC. The full variable domain, with the rest looked up from reference TRBV19 and TRBJ2-5, is DGGITQSPKYLFRKEGQNVTLSCEQNLNHDAMYWYRQDPGQGLRLIYYSQIVNDFQKGDIAEGYSVSREKKESFPLTVTSAQKNPTAFYLCASSPGTRGETQYFGPGTRLLVL.

This clone occurred once. The chain couples TRBV6-1 to TRBJ2-7, with 8 bases matching TRBD1. V gave up 5 bases and J gave up 5 bases; unmatched junction bases: 11. There are 15 residues in the CDR3. In germline, CDR1 is MNHNS, CDR2 SASEGT. The CDR3 reads CASSPRGTGPDEQYF. For the CDR3, the DNA is TGTGCCAGCAGTCCCAGAGGGACAGGCCCCGACGAGCAGTACTTC.

The genes are TRBV27 and TRBJ1-1; D perhaps matches TRBD1 (6 bases). The germline V gene encodes CDR1 MNHEY and CDR2 SMNVEV (reference sequence). The V gene lost 3 bases and the J gene lost 5 bases, with 13 bases spanning the gap. The length of the CDR3 is 14 residues. CDR3 protein: CASSLRGSGTEAFF. The CDR3 region has the DNA TGTGCCAGCAGTTTGAGGGGGTCTGGGACTGAAGCTTTCTTT.

V usage is TRBV29-1 and J usage is TRBJ2-7, with 13 bases aligning to TRBD2. Germline trimming cut 4 bases from V and 5 bases from J; bases unmatched to any gene: 2. The CDR3 has 13 residues. The germline gives CDR1 SQVTM, CDR2 ANQGSEA. Here the CDR3 DNA reads TGCAGCGTTGCGGGACTAGCGGGAAACGAGCAGTACTTC. Translating gives CSVAGLAGNEQYF.

This clone was seen just once. The J gene is TRBJ1-2, the V gene TRBV6-1; no clear D gene. The CDR3 consists of 13 residues. Trimming removed 6 bases from V and 2 bases from J, with 10 bases in between. Germline V gene sequence: CDR1 MNHNS, CDR2 SASEGT. CDR3 sequence: CASRVTPNYGYTF. The CDR3 DNA sequence: TGTGCCAGCAGAGTCACACCGAACTATGGCTACACCTTC.

V gene TRBV4-1 combines with J gene TRBJ1-1; D is ambiguous. The CDR3 length is 15 residues. Deletions cut 2 bases from V and 1 base from J, with 11 bases between. CDR1 is MGHRA, CDR2 YSYEKL, per germline. CDR3 bases: TGCGCCAGCAGCCAAACTTTCCGGGAGAACACTGAAGCTTTCTTT. Translation gives CASSQTFRENTEAFF.

The chain joins TRBV7-9 to TRBJ2-2; 8 bases map to TRBD2. V shed 5 bases and J 6 bases; nucleotides not matched to a gene: 11. The CDR3 spans 16 residues. Per the germline V gene, CDR1 is SEHNR and CDR2 is FQNEAQ (reference sequence). The CDR3 bases are TGTGCCAGCAGCCCTTTGGAGGCGGGAGGCGCCGGGGAGCTGTTTTTT. The encoded protein is CASSPLEAGGAGELFF.

The V call is TRBV2, the J call TRBJ2-1, with 8 bases that match TRBD2. The CDR3 totals 15 residues. CDR1 and CDR2 from the germline V gene are SNHLY and FYNNEI. The V and J ends lost 5 bases and 4 bases, in that order; junction bases with no gene match: 7. CDR3 residues: CASSPGTSYYNEQFF. The CDR3 nucleotides are TGTGCCAGCAGTCCCGGGACTAGTTATTACAATGAGCAGTTCTTC.

The chain has TRBV5-5 and TRBJ1-2; a possible D gene is TRBD1 (6 bases). Looked up from germline, CDR1 is SGHKS and CDR2 is YYEKEE (reference sequence). The ends were cut back, 4 bases at V and 2 bases at J, with 12 bases in the middle. This CDR3 contains 14 residues. CDR3 sequence: CASSPQTGNYGYTF. The DNA of the CDR3 is TGTGCCAGCAGCCCCCAAACAGGGAACTATGGCTACACCTTC.

This chain joins TRBV19 and TRBJ2-7, with D possibly being TRBD2 (7 bases). The CDR3 length is 14 residues. CDR1 and CDR2 (germline): LNHDA, SQIVND (reference sequence). Trimming removed 10 bases from V and 5 bases from J, with 21 bases in between. CDR3: CATQTGGASHEQYF. The CDR3 nucleotides read TGTGCCACCCAGACGGGGGGCGCTTCCCACGAGCAGTACTTC.

The rearrangement joins TRBV10-3 to TRBJ2-5, with a weak D call TRBD1 (6 bases). This CDR3 has 15 amino acids. Germline V gene lookup returns CDR1 ENHRY and CDR2 SYGVKD. V lost 6 bases and J 2 bases, leaving 16 bases between the germline ends. This chain's CDR3 is CAISGTGLGQETQYF. In DNA, the CDR3 is TGTGCCATCAGCGGAACAGGGTTGGGGCAAGAGACCCAGTACTTC.

This chain uses TRBV5-1 with TRBJ2-5, with TRBD1 matching over 12 bases. The CDR3 has 16 amino acids. Germline-derived CDR1 and CDR2 are SGHRS and YFSETQ. Losses at the gene ends were 4 bases for V and 4 bases for J; bases not matched to a gene: 8. CDR3: CASSLGQGARGETQYF. DNA of the CDR3: TGCGCCAGCAGCCTGGGACAGGGGGCGCGTGGAGAGACCCAGTACTTC.

This clone is labeled medium-sized. This rearrangement joins TRBV9 to TRBJ2-7, with D perhaps matching TRBD2 (5 bases). The CDR3 has 13 amino acids. V lost 0 bases and J lost 6, with 10 bases in between. Per germline, CDR1 SGDLS and CDR2 YYNGEE. The CDR3 region has the DNA TGTGCCAGCAGCGTAGGTGCTAGCCGCGAGCAGTACTTC. Translating gives CASSVGASREQYF.

In its sample, this clone was seen a few times. The CDR3 region is CASSLKSERFYNEQFF. CDR3 DNA: TGTGCCAGCAGCTTAAAAAGCGAGCGGTTCTACAATGAGCAGTTCTTC. J is TRBJ2-1 and V is TRBV7-6, with D maybe TRBD2 (5 bases). The CDR3 extends over 16 amino acids. CDR1 is SGHVS, CDR2 FNYEAQ, per germline. Trimming shortened V by 2 bases and J by 3 bases, and 14 bases separated the two germline ends.

The chain links TRBV5-6 to TRBJ2-3; perhaps TRBD1 as D (5 bases). Trimming pared 4 bases from V and 6 bases from J, leaving 12 bases between. This CDR3 is 13 amino acids long. Germline loops: CDR1 SGHDT, CDR2 YYEEEE. The CDR3 sequence: CASSTSGPDTQYF. The CDR3 bases are TGTGCCAGCAGCACCTCAGGGCCGGATACGCAGTATTTT.

The rearrangement uses TRBV19 and TRBJ2-5; D might be TRBD2 (6 bases). The germline CDR1 and CDR2 sequences are LNHDA and SQIVND (reference sequence). The V end was cut by 5 bases, the J end by 4 bases, with 8 bases between. The CDR3 runs to 12 residues. CDR3 coding DNA: TGTGCCAGTAGTGTCGGGGGAGAGACCCAGTACTTC. This codes for CASSVGGETQYF. Supplemented by reference TRBV19 and TRBJ2-5, the full variable domain reads DGGITQSPKYLFRKEGQNVTLSCEQNLNHDAMYWYRQDPGQGLRLIYYSQIVNDFQKGDIAEGYSVSREKKESFPLTVTSAQKNPTAFYLCASSVGGETQYFGPGTRLLVL.

This rearrangement joins TRBV5-1 to TRBJ1-6; 9 bases are a match to TRBD1. V shed 4 bases and J 7 bases; nucleotides not matched to a gene: 6. The CDR3 length is 15 residues. Germline values: CDR1 SGHRS, CDR2 YFSETQ. The CDR3 sequence: CASSGGQGMNSPLHF. Here the CDR3 DNA reads TGCGCCAGCAGCGGGGGACAGGGTATGAATTCACCCCTCCACTTT.

Details on this clone: The identical CDR3 is also encoded by other nucleotide sequences in the sample. The V and J genes are TRBV29-1 and TRBJ2-5; maybe TRBD2 (5 bases). Germline loops: CDR1 SQVTM, CDR2 ANQGSEA. Trimming shortened V by 6 bases and J by 5 bases, and 19 bases separated the two germline ends. This CDR3 is 14 amino acids long. CDR3 in amino acids: CSVVPPSGKETQYF. CDR3 sequence (DNA): TGCAGCGTCGTACCTCCGTCGGGAAAGGAGACCCAGTACTTC.

This rearrangement joins TRBV19 to TRBJ1-2; D unclear. The CDR3 is made up of 12 amino acids. Germline V gene lookup returns CDR1 LNHDA and CDR2 SQIVND (reference sequence). Trimming left V 4 bases short and J 3 bases short, with 6 bases between. This chain's CDR3 is CASSTGDYGYTF. For the CDR3, the DNA is TGTGCCAGTAGTACCGGGGACTATGGCTACACCTTC. The variable domain in full, completed from reference TRBV19 and TRBJ1-2, reads DGGITQSPKYLFRKEGQNVTLSCEQNLNHDAMYWYRQDPGQGLRLIYYSQIVNDFQKGDIAEGYSVSREKKESFPLTVTSAQKNPTAFYLCASSTGDYGYTFGSGTRLTVV.

The CDR3 bases are TGTGCCAGCACCACAAGAGGGGGCTCCAATCAGCCCCAGCATTTT. Amino acids: CASTTRGGSNQPQHF. This chain uses TRBV28 with TRBJ1-5; TRBD1 aligns across 7 bases. In germline, CDR1 is MDHEN, CDR2 SYDVKM. The CDR3 spans 15 residues. V dropped 7 bases and J dropped 3; count of bases not matched to a gene: 9.

This clone was seen only a few times. V gene TRBV6-1 combines with J gene TRBJ2-1; D possibly corresponds to TRBD1 (5 bases). This CDR3 comprises 11 residues. CDR1 is MNHNS, CDR2 SASEGT, per germline. Trimming cost V 5 bases and J 10 bases, with 9 bases left between them. CDR3 in DNA: TGTGCCAGCAGTTTCCCAGGGGAGCAGTTCTTC. The encoded protein is CASSFPGEQFF.

The chain combines TRBV5-5 with TRBJ1-5; 9 positions match TRBD1. Germline CDR1 SGHKS, CDR2 YYEKEE (reference sequence). Trimming cost V 0 bases and J 0 bases; bases outside gene matches: 7. The CDR3 extends over 18 amino acids. In nucleotides, the CDR3 is TGTGCCAGCAGCTTGGACAGGGGGCGATTTGGTAGCAATCAGCCCCAGCATTTT. Amino acids: CASSLDRGRFGSNQPQHF.

Concerning this clone itself: A junction end diverges from the germline sequence, so it may reflect a read error. The rearrangement joins TRBV7-7 to TRBJ2-1; no firm D call. Germline CDR1 and CDR2: SSHAT and FNYEAQ (reference sequence). This CDR3 region has 12 residues. The CDR3 region is CASSDFDNEQFF. The CDR3 nucleotides are TGTGCTAGCAGCGACTTTGACAATGAGCAGTTCTTC.

V usage is TRBV28 and J usage is TRBJ2-1; weak D call: TRBD2 (6 bases). Looked up from germline, CDR1 is MDHEN and CDR2 is SYDVKM. The length of the CDR3 is 15 residues. Trimming took 3 bases from V and 9 from J, leaving 18 bases between them. CDR3 sequence: CASSFWTIYGLEQFF. As DNA, the CDR3 is TGTGCCAGCAGTTTCTGGACTATATACGGTCTTGAGCAGTTCTTC.

This clone was detected a few times. The J gene is TRBJ2-3, the V gene TRBV11-2; D call uncertain. Germline loops: CDR1 SGHAT, CDR2 FQNNGV. The ends were cut back, 7 bases at V and 1 base at J, with 15 bases in the middle. CDR3 length: 15 amino acids. CDR3 residues: CASTLGRQGTDTQYF. CDR3 DNA sequence: TGTGCCAGCACCCTTGGTCGGCAGGGCACAGATACGCAGTATTTT.

The chain combines TRBV2 with TRBJ1-1; TRBD1 agrees at 7 bases. CDR1 is SNHLY, CDR2 FYNNEI, per germline. This CDR3 comprises 14 residues. Trimming took 7 bases from V and 5 from J; bases not matched to a gene: 10. In nucleotides, the CDR3 is TGTGCCAGCATGACAGGGCCCGAGGGGACTGAAGCTTTCTTT. Protein: CASMTGPEGTEAFF.

This chain links TRBV5-1 with TRBJ2-2, with TRBD1 matching 8 bases. CDR3 length: 16 residues. With V trimmed by 0 bases and J by 5 bases, 6 bases remained unmatched. Germline CDR1 SGHRS, CDR2 YFSETQ. Written as DNA, the CDR3 is TGCGCCAGCAGCTTGGGGCAGGGGGCGAGGACCGGGGAGCTGTTTTTT. This encodes CASSLGQGARTGELFF.

This chain connects TRBV9 to TRBJ1-1, with D tentatively TRBD1 (5 bases). V was clipped by 3 bases and J by 2 bases, with 14 bases between them. Per the germline V gene, CDR1 is SGDLS and CDR2 is YYNGEE. The CDR3 has 15 amino acids. The CDR3 coding sequence is TGTGCCAGCAGCGCCCAGGATCAGGGAAACACTGAAGCTTTCTTT. Protein product: CASSAQDQGNTEAFF.

The chain links TRBV19 to TRBJ2-4; maybe TRBD1 (6 bases). The CDR3 spans 18 residues. Deletions cut 1 base from V and 0 bases from J, with 16 bases between. CDR1 is LNHDA, CDR2 SQIVND, per germline (reference sequence). For the CDR3, the DNA is TGTGCCAGTAGTATAGGCTTTCGGACAGATAAAGCCAAAAACATTCAGTACTTC. It yields the protein CASSIGFRTDKAKNIQYF.

The chain carries TRBV6-4 and TRBJ1-1; 7 bases map to TRBD1. This CDR3 contains 13 residues. Per germline, CDR1 MRHNA and CDR2 SNTAGT. Unmatched junction bases numbered 16, after V lost 8 bases and J lost 13 bases. The CDR3 loop is CASPTGAPKKGFF. The CDR3 DNA is TGTGCCAGCCCAACAGGGGCCCCCAAGAAGGGTTTCTTT.